This T cell receptor (beta chain) is drawn from a study of cytotoxic CD8 clonotypes in ibrutinib-treated CLL. As for the study in general: Among patients, around 24 responded partially and 2 completely; around 15 then stayed remitted and some twelve progressed after median approximately 68 months.

Profiling relied on immunoSEQ multiplex PCR, and the TCRdb table lists in-frame clones only, not all of them. The table shows some 35,000 clones, with 71% occurring only once. This specimen consisted of PBMCs, obtained at disease progression, from a patient treated with ibrutinib. The clonotype originates from a human donor with chronic lymphocytic leukemia.

CDR3 DNA sequence: TGCGCCAGCAGCGCCTGGGGCTCTAGCGGGGTGAAAGGATCCTACGAGCAGTACTTC. Encoded protein: CASSAWGSSGVKGSYEQYF. V usage is TRBV5-1 and J usage is TRBJ2-7, with TRBD2 matching over 9 bases. The CDR3 spans 19 residues. Germline-derived CDR1 and CDR2 are SGHRS and YFSETQ. After removal of 4 bases from V and 1 base from J, the junction contained 18 bases not matched to a gene.